A single sample gave rise to the 32 T cell receptor beta chains below, sequenced in a study of radiotherapy plus CTLA-4 blockade in lung cancer. The data were produced by immunoSEQ multiplex PCR, yet TCRdb's version contains in-frame clones alone and is incomplete. The sample gives 71,000 or so clones, more than 85% of which show up once; 0.87% is in the top ten. The sample was peripheral blood, taken from a patient treated with radiotherapy plus ipilimumab. The receptors were sampled from a human donor with non-small cell lung cancer who had stable disease on radiotherapy plus ipilimumab.

The V and J genes are TRBV7-5 and TRBJ2-3. TRBV7-5 is labeled a pseudogene. This CDR3 is built from 15 residues. CDR3 in amino acids: CARTIGGWGKDTQYF. The CDR3 DNA reads as TGTGCCAGAACCATAGGGGGGTGGGGGAAAGATACGCAGTATTTT.

The chain uses TRBV28 and TRBJ1-5; 7 nucleotides line up with TRBD1. Losses at the gene ends were 8 bases for V and 1 base for J; bases not matched to a gene: 5. CDR3 size: 14 residues. Germline values: CDR1 MDHEN, CDR2 SYDVKM. The CDR3 DNA sequence: TGTGCCAGCTTCTCGACAGGGAGCAATCAGCCCCAGCATTTT. This gives the protein CASFSTGSNQPQHF.

This clone was picked up one time. The identical CDR3 is also encoded by other nucleotide sequences in the sample. The chain employs TRBV19 and TRBJ2-7, with unresolved D. Trimming took 5 bases from V and 5 from J, leaving 10 bases between them. The germline V gene has CDR1 LNHDA and CDR2 SQIVND (reference sequence). The CDR3 has 12 residues. DNA for the CDR3: TGTGCCAGTAGTCCCCGTAGCCACGAGCAGTACTTC. Translation: CASSPRSHEQYF.

The chain links TRBV28 to TRBJ1-4; no firm D call. V lost 1 base and J 4 bases, leaving 7 bases between the germline ends. Germline CDR1 reads MDHEN; CDR2 reads SYDVKM. This CDR3 is 14 amino acids long. Written as DNA, the CDR3 is TGTGCCAGCAGTTTATCCGGGAGTAATGAAAAACTGTTTTTT. Protein sequence: CASSLSGSNEKLFF.

This rearrangement joins TRBV10-2 to TRBJ2-7; D gene uncertain. V was clipped by 0 bases and J by 4 bases, with 4 bases between them. The CDR3 runs to 12 residues. The germline CDR1 and CDR2 sequences are WSHSY and SAAADI. CDR3 in amino acids: CASSESRYEQYF. CDR3 in DNA: TGCGCCAGCAGTGAGTCGAGGTACGAGCAGTACTTC.

This clone was counted only a few times. The chain recombines TRBV28 with TRBJ2-1; 9 nucleotides agree with TRBD2. The CDR3 length is 13 residues. After removal of 4 bases from V and 12 bases from J, the junction contained 7 bases not matched to a gene. Germline-derived CDR1 and CDR2 are MDHEN and SYDVKM. Here the CDR3 DNA reads TGTGCCAGCAGTTCGGGACTAGCCATCGGGCAGTTCTTC. This translates into CASSSGLAIGQFF.

The chain recombines TRBV30 with TRBJ1-2; 7 positions match TRBD1. V trimming: 3 bases; J trimming: 13 bases; junction bases outside the gene matches: 8. The germline CDR1 and CDR2 sequences are GTSNPN and SVGIG (reference sequence). This CDR3 is built from 11 residues. The CDR3 is CAWSRDRASTF. Written as DNA, the CDR3 is TGTGCCTGGAGCCGAGACAGGGCGTCCACCTTC.

This chain connects TRBV5-5 to TRBJ2-7; D uncertain. The V end was cut by 0 bases, the J end by 3 bases, with 4 bases between. The CDR3 is made up of 12 amino acids. Germline-derived CDR1 and CDR2 are SGHKS and YYEKEE (reference sequence). CDR3 DNA sequence: TGTGCCAGCAGCTTGGCCATCTACGAGCAGTACTTC. It codes for CASSLAIYEQYF.

The rearrangement uses TRBV7-2 and TRBJ2-2; tentatively, D is TRBD1 or TRBD2 (5 bases each). CDR1 is SGHTA and CDR2 is FQGNSA in the germline V gene. CDR3 length equals 14 residues. V lost 5 bases and J lost 4, with 11 bases in between. This CDR3 is CASSARDRTGELFF. The DNA of the CDR3 is TGTGCCAGCAGCGCCCGGGACCGCACCGGGGAGCTGTTTTTT.

Comment on this clone: Its ends do not fully match the called genes, so a read error is possible. The chain has TRBV7-2 and TRBJ2-1, with D possibly called TRBD1 or TRBD2 (5 bases each). Germline V CDR1 and CDR2: SGHTA, FQGNSA. CDR3 size: 11 residues. CDR3 loop: CASSFGTPAVF. CDR3 nucleotides: TGTGCCAGCAGCTTCGGGACCCCGGCGGTCTTC.

The chain carries TRBV19 and TRBJ1-2; TRBD1 might be the D (5 bases). The CDR3 extends over 12 amino acids. Trimming removed 3 bases from V and 7 bases from J, with 9 bases in between. Looked up from germline, CDR1 is LNHDA and CDR2 is SQIVND (reference sequence). The CDR3 spells CASSMQGAGYTF. The CDR3 DNA reads TGTGCCAGTAGTATGCAGGGCGCTGGCTACACCTTC.

This rearrangement joins TRBV19 to TRBJ2-7; weak D call: TRBD1 (6 bases). The CDR3 contains 14 residues. Per germline, CDR1 LNHDA and CDR2 SQIVND (reference sequence). Deletions cut 1 base from V and 2 bases from J, with 9 bases between. The CDR3 DNA reads TGTGCCAGTAGTATAGGGCAGGGGACCTACGAGCAGTACTTC. Its translation is CASSIGQGTYEQYF.

V gene TRBV7-2 combines with J gene TRBJ2-5, with TRBD1 as a possible D gene (7 bases). V was pared by 2 bases and J by 5 bases, with 12 bases between. The CDR3 is 14 residues long. The V gene's germline CDR1 is SGHTA and CDR2 FQGNSA. The CDR3 DNA sequence: TGTGCCAGCAGCTTATCGGCAGGGGGGGAGACCCAGTACTTC. Translation gives CASSLSAGGETQYF.

The CDR3 is CASSLQAGELFF. The CDR3 DNA reads as TGTGCCAGCAGTTTACAGGCCGGGGAGCTGTTTTTT. The rearrangement links TRBV27 to TRBJ2-2; D ambiguous. The CDR3 runs 12 residues. Trimming took 2 bases from V and 6 from J, leaving 4 bases between them. Germline loops: CDR1 MNHEY, CDR2 SMNVEV (reference sequence).

This chain joins TRBV29-1 and TRBJ1-1; tentative D call: TRBD1 (5 bases). The CDR3 loop spans 13 amino acids. V dropped 1 base and J dropped 4 bases, with 10 bases sitting between them. Looked up from germline, CDR1 is SQVTM and CDR2 is ANQGSEA. CDR3 region: CSVEASGFTEAFF. The CDR3 DNA reads TGCAGCGTTGAAGCTTCAGGGTTCACTGAAGCTTTCTTT.

The V gene is TRBV28, the J gene TRBJ2-7; D not certain. The V gene lost 7 bases and the J gene lost 7 bases, with 20 bases spanning the gap. There are 14 residues in the CDR3. Per the germline V gene, CDR1 is MDHEN and CDR2 is SYDVKM. The CDR3 region is CASTPGPLSLEQYF. DNA for the CDR3: TGTGCCAGCACCCCCGGACCGCTTAGTTTAGAGCAGTACTTC.

The genes are TRBV19 and TRBJ2-7; 7 bases line up with TRBD2. This CDR3 has 17 residues. Germline-derived CDR1 and CDR2 are LNHDA and SQIVND (reference sequence). The trim removed 0 bases at V and 2 bases at J, leaving 10 bases unmatched. The CDR3 protein is CASSIELTGTIAYEQYF. In DNA form, the CDR3 reads TGTGCCAGTAGTATAGAATTAACCGGGACTATCGCCTACGAGCAGTACTTC.

The chain carries TRBV28 and TRBJ1-1; D gene unclear. The CDR3 is made up of 12 amino acids. Germline loops: CDR1 MDHEN, CDR2 SYDVKM. Between the trimmed V and J ends, which lost 7 bases and 14 bases, there was a span of 20 bases. This CDR3 reads CASTTLTGLEFF. The CDR3 nucleotides read TGTGCCAGCACCACTCTCACGGGCTTGGAGTTCTTT. Full variable domain (missing parts from reference TRBV28 and TRBJ1-1): DVKVTQSSRYLVKRTGEKVFLECVQDMDHENMFWYRQDPGLGLRLIYFSYDVKMKEKGDIPEGYSVSREKKERFSLILESASTNQTSMYLCASTTLTGLEFFGQGTRLTVV.

The V call is TRBV5-4, the J call TRBJ2-1; 9 nucleotides line up with TRBD1. This CDR3 is built from 15 residues. The V gene's germline CDR1 is SGHNT and CDR2 YYREEE (reference sequence). The ends lost 4 bases at V and 4 bases at J; junction bases unmatched: 6. The DNA for the CDR3 is TGTGCCAGCAGCCCGCCGGGACAGGGATACAATGAGCAGTTCTTC. This gives the protein CASSPPGQGYNEQFF. Filled out from reference TRBV5-4 and TRBJ2-1, the complete variable domain reads ETGVTQSPTHLIKTRGQQVTLRCSSQSGHNTVSWYQQALGQGPQFIFQYYREEENGRGNFPPRFSGLQFPNYSSELNVNALELDDSALYLCASSPPGQGYNEQFFGPGTRLTVL.

This clone has just one count. The chain carries TRBV5-6 and TRBJ2-7, with 7 bases fitting TRBD1. Per germline, CDR1 SGHDT and CDR2 YYEEEE. The CDR3 length is 14 residues. Unmatched junction bases numbered 10, after V lost 6 bases and J lost 4 bases. The CDR3 DNA reads TGTGCCAGCACCTCTCTTGACAGGGAATACGAGCAGTACTTC. It yields the protein CASTSLDREYEQYF.

J is TRBJ2-7 and V is TRBV4-2; the D gene is possibly TRBD2 (6 bases). V was clipped by 5 bases and J by 0 bases, with 14 bases between them. Germline CDR1 and CDR2: LGHNA and YNFKEQ. The CDR3 has 15 amino acids. The CDR3 reads CASSSGRVSSYEQYF. The DNA of the CDR3 is TGTGCCAGCAGCTCCGGGAGAGTGAGCTCCTACGAGCAGTACTTC.

CDR3 sequence (DNA): TGTGCCAGCAGCCCGGGGACAGGGGGGAGAACTGAAGCTTTCTTT. Amino acid sequence: CASSPGTGGRTEAFF. The V call is TRBV7-6, the J call TRBJ1-1; TRBD1 matches 11 bases. V shed 5 bases and J 5 bases; nucleotides not matched to a gene: 7. The CDR3 sequence is 15 residues long. Looked up from germline, CDR1 is SGHVS and CDR2 is FNYEAQ.

The gene calls are TRBV6-4 and TRBJ2-5; a possible D gene is TRBD1 (6 bases). The ends were cut back, 3 bases at V and 4 bases at J, with 9 bases in the middle. Per the germline V gene, CDR1 is MRHNA and CDR2 is SNTAGT. The CDR3 is made up of 13 amino acids. The CDR3 here is CASSEQGGETQYF. CDR3 nucleotide sequence: TGTGCCAGCAGTGAACAGGGCGGAGAGACCCAGTACTTC.

This chain connects TRBV7-2 to TRBJ2-1; D might be TRBD2 (6 bases). The CDR3 has 16 residues. Trimming took 1 base from V and 3 from J, leaving 13 bases between them. Germline V lookup: CDR1 SGHTA, CDR2 FQGNSA. The CDR3 bases are TGTGCCAGCAGCTTAGTAGGCGGGGCCAGCTACAATGAGCAGTTCTTC. Translated: CASSLVGGASYNEQFF.

CDR3 in DNA: TGTGCCAGCAGCATCGGGACAGGGGATGAAAAACTGTTTTTT. It translates to CASSIGTGDEKLFF. The J gene is TRBJ1-4, the V gene TRBV6-5, with 10 nucleotides matching TRBD1. The V gene's germline CDR1 is MNHEY and CDR2 SVGAGI. There are 14 residues in the CDR3. Trimming removed 6 bases from V and 6 bases from J; junction bases left unmatched: 4.

The CDR3 nucleotides are TGTGCCAGCACCCGGACAGGGAGCTCCTACGAGCAGTACTTC. Translating it yields CASTRTGSSYEQYF. The chain joins TRBV6-5 to TRBJ2-7, with 8 nucleotides matching TRBD1. J gave up 0 bases and V 7 bases, and 5 bases lay outside the gene matches. This CDR3 is built from 14 residues. Germline V CDR1 and CDR2: MNHEY, SVGAGI.

This chain links TRBV28 with TRBJ2-3; D could derive from TRBD1 or TRBD2 (6 bases each). This CDR3 has 14 residues. Germline CDR1 MDHEN, CDR2 SYDVKM. Trimming cost V 4 bases and J 8 bases, with 16 bases left between them. The CDR3 DNA is TGTGCCAGCAGTTCCCTTCCGGGGGCAGGTACGCAGTATTTT. Its protein product is CASSSLPGAGTQYF.

The V and J genes are TRBV9 and TRBJ1-5; D is unclear. Germline-derived CDR1 and CDR2 are SGDLS and YYNGEE. The CDR3 runs 15 residues. Trimming took 0 bases from V and 0 from J, leaving 7 bases between them. CDR3 coding DNA: TGTGCCAGCAGCGTAGGGGCCCTTAGCAATCAGCCCCAGCATTTT. This gives the protein CASSVGALSNQPQHF.

This clone was observed a single time. V and J are TRBV20-1 and TRBJ2-5; D ambiguous. Germline V CDR1 and CDR2: DFQATT, SNEGSKA (reference sequence). V was pared by 7 bases and J by 5 bases, with 11 bases between. This CDR3 has 11 residues. The CDR3 protein is CSGAIAETQYF. DNA for the CDR3: TGCAGTGGCGCTATCGCTGAGACCCAGTACTTC.

The DNA of the CDR3 is TGTGCCAGCAGCCCGATTGGGGGGCCTGGAAACACCATATATTTT. This gives the protein CASSPIGGPGNTIYF. V is TRBV7-9 and J is TRBJ1-3, with D tentatively TRBD1 (6 bases). The CDR3 covers 15 residues. In germline, CDR1 is SEHNR, CDR2 FQNEAQ (reference sequence). The V and J ends lost 5 bases and 2 bases respectively, with 13 bases between them.

The chain couples TRBV2 to TRBJ2-1; D possibly corresponds to TRBD2 (5 bases). Germline CDR1 is SNHLY and CDR2 is FYNNEI. The V end was cut by 2 bases, the J end by 7 bases, with 15 bases between. The CDR3 loop spans 15 amino acids. CDR3 protein: CASSETRIRVNEQFF. CDR3 DNA: TGTGCCAGCAGTGAAACTAGAATCCGTGTGAATGAGCAGTTCTTC. The entire variable domain, with the rest obtained from reference TRBV2 and TRBJ2-1, is as follows: EPEVTQTPSHQVTQMGQEVILRCVPISNHLYFYWYRQILGQKVEFLVSFYNNEISEKSEIFDDQFSVERPDGSNFTLKIRSTKLEDSAMYFCASSETRIRVNEQFFGPGTRLTVL.

The chain is built from TRBV29-1 and TRBJ2-2; D not resolved. CDR1 and CDR2 (germline): SQVTM, ANQGSEA. The CDR3 is 14 residues long. Trimming shortened V by 7 bases and J by 1 base, and 13 bases separated the two germline ends. The CDR3 DNA sequence: TGCAGCGGCCGGGCCACAGTGAACACCGGGGAGCTGTTTTTT. Protein sequence: CSGRATVNTGELFF.